The 14 T cell receptor beta chains given below trace back to one sample, sequenced in a study of T-cell reconstitution after alpha-beta-depleted transplantation in children. Unique molecular identifiers were incorporated into the prepared TCRbeta library. MiXCR, run by TCRdb on the PCR reads, gives a single entry per CDR3 protein. The repertoire holds about 980,000 distinct CDR3 sequences, 25% to 35% seen once, with around 30% in the top ten. The sample was PBMCs, mostly from graft donor cells, taken 360 days after TCRalphabeta/CD19-depleted stem cell transplant. These receptors originate from a boy younger than two who had a stem cell transplant for SCID, so the T cells may come from the graft donor.

This rearrangement joins TRBV29-1 to TRBJ2-1; D may be TRBD1 or TRBD2 (6 bases each). CDR3 size: 16 residues. V lost 3 bases and J 3 bases, leaving 18 bases between the germline ends. Germline V lookup: CDR1 SQVTM, CDR2 ANQGSEA. The CDR3 protein is CSVEERGDSNYNEQFF. In DNA, the CDR3 is TGCAGCGTTGAGGAGAGGGGGGACTCCAACTACAATGAGCAGTTCTTC.

This clonotype was found a few times. The chain joins TRBV5-6 to TRBJ2-3, with 7 bases lining up with TRBD1. V was pared by 4 bases and J by 6 bases, with 8 bases of the junction left unmatched. The length of the CDR3 is 14 residues. Germline loops: CDR1 SGHDT, CDR2 YYEEEE. CDR3: CASSPPTRGDTQYF. CDR3 in DNA: TGTGCCAGCAGCCCTCCTACCAGGGGGGATACGCAGTATTTT.

The sample holds a few counts of this clonotype. J is TRBJ1-5 and V is TRBV4-1, with 7 bases fitting TRBD1. The CDR3 is made up of 16 amino acids. The J segment lost 1 base and the V segment lost 2 bases, leaving 5 bases of the junction unmatched. Germline V lookup: CDR1 MGHRA, CDR2 YSYEKL. CDR3 sequence reads: CASSQRAGQSNQPQHF. The CDR3 bases are TGCGCCAGCAGCCAACGAGCGGGACAGAGCAATCAGCCCCAGCATTTT.

The chain recombines TRBV4-3 with TRBJ2-5; 7 bases fit TRBD2. Germline V CDR1 and CDR2: LGHNA, YSLEER. J gave up 9 bases and V 1 base, and 8 bases lay outside the gene matches. The CDR3 loop spans 14 amino acids. CDR3 in amino acids: CASSQGTRGVAQYF. In DNA, the CDR3 is TGCGCCAGCAGCCAAGGGACTAGAGGGGTCGCCCAGTACTTC.

This clonotype has just a few counts. The rearrangement uses TRBV7-3 and TRBJ2-1; D may be TRBD2 (5 bases). Trimming removed 5 bases at V and 5 bases at J, with 22 bases between. Per the germline V gene, CDR1 is SGHTA and CDR2 is FQGTGA. This CDR3 has 17 amino acids. The CDR3 DNA follows: TGTGCCAGCAGCCTCTACCTCCGGGGTCCTCCGAACAATGAGCAGTTCTTC. Amino acid sequence: CASSLYLRGPPNNEQFF.

The table lists this clonotype with a few counts. The chain uses TRBV19 and TRBJ2-1, with D possibly being TRBD1 (6 bases). Per germline, CDR1 LNHDA and CDR2 SQIVND (reference sequence). Trimming stripped 4 bases from V and 3 bases from J, with 10 bases between. This CDR3 spans 14 amino acids. This CDR3 reads CASSTRTVYNEQFF. The CDR3 bases are TGTGCCAGTAGTACCCGGACAGTCTACAATGAGCAGTTCTTC. Looking up the rest from reference TRBV19 and TRBJ2-1 gives the full variable domain: DGGITQSPKYLFRKEGQNVTLSCEQNLNHDAMYWYRQDPGQGLRLIYYSQIVNDFQKGDIAEGYSVSREKKESFPLTVTSAQKNPTAFYLCASSTRTVYNEQFFGPGTRLTVL.

This clonotype was counted a few times. The V and J genes are TRBV29-1 and TRBJ2-3; D may be TRBD1 or TRBD2 (6 bases each). The CDR3 length is 17 residues. CDR1 is SQVTM and CDR2 is ANQGSEA in the germline V gene. Trimming left V 6 bases short and J 3 bases short, with 25 bases between. The CDR3 here is CSVGGVLGAQKTDTQYF. The CDR3 DNA follows: TGCAGCGTGGGGGGCGTCCTGGGAGCCCAGAAAACAGATACGCAGTATTTT.

This clonotype was seen more than once but under ten times. The chain uses TRBV20-1 and TRBJ1-2; no reliable D call. Trimming shortened V by 0 bases and J by 5 bases, and 10 bases separated the two germline ends. The germline gives CDR1 DFQATT, CDR2 SNEGSKA (reference sequence). CDR3 length equals 13 residues. The DNA of the CDR3 is TGCAGTGCTAGAGATCGAAGGGTTTATGGCTACACCTTC. Protein product: CSARDRRVYGYTF.

This clonotype was found a few times. The V call is TRBV4-1, the J call TRBJ1-6, with D uncertain. V lost 3 bases to trimming and J lost 2 bases, with 8 bases between them. Germline CDR1 MGHRA, CDR2 YSYEKL. This CDR3 is 15 amino acids long. In DNA form, the CDR3 reads TGCGCCAGCAGCCAGGTAGTAGCCTATAATTCACCCCTCCACTTT. Translating gives CASSQVVAYNSPLHF.

In this sample, this clonotype turned up once. The rearrangement links TRBV6-2 or TRBV6-3 to TRBJ2-3; 15 bases fit TRBD2. The CDR3 runs to 15 residues. V dropped 7 bases and J dropped 8; count of bases not matched to a gene: 7. Per the germline V gene, CDR1 is MNHEY and CDR2 is SVGEGT. CDR3 amino acids: CASNTGTSGGSTQYF. CDR3 nucleotide sequence: TGTGCCAGCAACACCGGGACTAGCGGGGGGAGTACGCAGTATTTT.

This clonotype has only a few counts. The V gene is TRBV10-3, the J gene TRBJ1-1; 11 bases line up with TRBD1. The CDR3 contains 15 residues. The V gene end was trimmed by 6 bases and the J gene end by 4 bases; junction bases not matched to a gene: 7. CDR1 ENHRY and CDR2 SYGVKD come from the germline V gene. CDR3 amino acids: CAISPWDRGSTEAFF. The CDR3 region has the DNA TGTGCCATCAGCCCGTGGGACAGGGGGAGCACTGAAGCTTTCTTT.

J is TRBJ2-5 and V is TRBV25-1; 8 bases agree with TRBD1. The CDR3 is 16 residues long. CDR1 is MGHDK, CDR2 SYGVNS, per germline. Losses at the gene ends were 5 bases for V and 0 bases for J; bases not matched to a gene: 8. Written as DNA, the CDR3 is TGTGCCAGCAGTCTACCTCGGACAGGGTACCAAGAGACCCAGTACTTC. This sequence encodes CASSLPRTGYQETQYF.

This chain joins TRBV15 and TRBJ2-2; D is uncertain. The CDR3 spans 14 residues. Deletions cut 2 bases from V and 2 bases from J, with 6 bases between. CDR1 is LNHNV and CDR2 is YYDKDF in the germline V gene (reference sequence). The CDR3: CATSRNTNTGELFF. Written as DNA, the CDR3 is TGTGCCACCAGCAGAAACACCAACACCGGGGAGCTGTTTTTT.

The J gene is TRBJ2-7, the V gene TRBV3-1; D gene unclear. This CDR3 has 16 amino acids. Between the trimmed V and J ends, which lost 4 bases and 3 bases, there was a span of 19 bases. Looked up from germline, CDR1 is LGHDT and CDR2 is YNNKEL (reference sequence). CDR3 sequence reads: CASSRDLIGASYEQYF. In DNA form, the CDR3 reads TGTGCCAGCAGCCGTGATCTGATAGGAGCGAGCTACGAGCAGTACTTC.